Presented here are 21 T cell receptor beta chains from one specimen sequenced in a study of blood T cell repertoires in COVID-19. Profiling relied on immunoSEQ multiplex PCR, and the TCRdb table lists in-frame clones only, not all of them. The table lists 85,000 to 100,000 clones, around 88% of them singletons, with 7% to 7.5% in the top ten. Sequencing was carried out using peripheral blood. These TCRs come from a man aged 55 to 70 with acute or convalescent COVID-19.

The V gene is TRBV5-5, the J gene TRBJ2-4; D is perhaps TRBD1 (6 bases). Germline V gene sequence: CDR1 SGHKS, CDR2 YYEKEE (reference sequence). The CDR3 has 17 amino acids. V shed 4 bases and J shed 3 bases, with 20 bases lying between them. CDR3 residues: CASSRDTGPPGKNIQYF. CDR3 sequence (DNA): TGTGCCAGCAGCAGAGACACAGGGCCCCCGGGCAAAAACATTCAGTACTTC.

The chain carries TRBV30 and TRBJ2-7; the match to TRBD2 covers 7 bases. V trimming: 8 bases; J trimming: 1 base; junction bases outside the gene matches: 14. Germline values: CDR1 GTSNPN, CDR2 SVGIG (reference sequence). CDR3 size: 15 residues. In DNA, the CDR3 is TGTGCCGGATGGGTCGGGGGGTTAACTTCCTACGAGCAGTACTTC. Translating it yields CAGWVGGLTSYEQYF.

The rearrangement uses TRBV4-2 and TRBJ2-2; 7 bases are a match to TRBD2. This CDR3 region has 14 residues. The ends lost 4 bases at V and 6 bases at J; junction bases unmatched: 5. Germline V CDR1 and CDR2: LGHNA, YNFKEQ. The CDR3 is CASSLLAMAGELFF. In nucleotides, the CDR3 is TGTGCCAGCAGCCTACTAGCGATGGCCGGGGAGCTGTTTTTT.

The chain uses TRBV29-1 and TRBJ2-2, with D unresolved. V gave up 4 bases and J gave up 8 bases, with 5 bases separating them. Per the germline V gene, CDR1 is SQVTM and CDR2 is ANQGSEA. This CDR3 contains 10 residues. In DNA form, the CDR3 reads TGCAGCGTTGGACAAGGGGAGCTGTTTTTT. Encoded protein: CSVGQGELFF.

The rearrangement links TRBV7-2 to TRBJ1-5; D call uncertain. Germline values: CDR1 SGHTA, CDR2 FQGNSA. Between the trimmed V and J ends, which lost 0 bases and 1 base, there was a span of 7 bases. The CDR3 runs to 15 residues. The CDR3 DNA is TGTGCCAGCAGCTTAGCCCGACTCAGCAATCAGCCCCAGCATTTT. Its translation: CASSLARLSNQPQHF.

The gene calls are TRBV18 and TRBJ2-5; D unclear. This CDR3 is built from 14 residues. Germline lookup yields CDR1 KGHSH and CDR2 LQKENI. V lost 1 base, J lost 2 bases, and 8 bases lay in between. CDR3 coding DNA: TGTGCCAGCTCACCACTTAGTTGGCAAGAGACCCAGTACTTC. This translates into CASSPLSWQETQYF.

The chain carries TRBV5-1 and TRBJ2-7; D perhaps matches TRBD2 (7 bases). Per germline, CDR1 SGHRS and CDR2 YFSETQ. This CDR3 has 16 amino acids. Trimming pared 3 bases from V and 2 bases from J, leaving 18 bases between. In nucleotides, the CDR3 is TGCGCCAGCAGCTCCACAGGGAGGGGGGGCCCCTACGAGCAGTACTTC. This codes for CASSSTGRGGPYEQYF.

This clone was found a few times. The chain carries TRBV7-2 and TRBJ1-5; TRBD1 might be the D (5 bases). CDR1 is SGHTA, CDR2 FQGNSA, per germline. Trimming stripped 0 bases from V and 2 bases from J, with 5 bases between. This CDR3 is 14 amino acids long. CDR3 sequence: CASSLAGGNQPQHF. The CDR3 DNA reads TGTGCCAGCAGCTTAGCAGGGGGCAATCAGCCCCAGCATTTT.

In this sample, this clone turned up a few times. The rearrangement links TRBV2 to TRBJ2-5, with 7 bases fitting TRBD2. Trimming removed 6 bases from V and 1 base from J; junction bases left unmatched: 2. CDR1 is SNHLY, CDR2 FYNNEI, per germline. The CDR3 length is 13 residues. The CDR3 DNA reads as TGTGCCAGCAGGCGGGAGATCCAAGAGACCCAGTACTTC. Protein sequence: CASRREIQETQYF.

The genes are TRBV6-1 and TRBJ1-1; TRBD1 matches 8 bases. The germline V gene encodes CDR1 MNHNS and CDR2 SASEGT. This CDR3 has 19 residues. With 3 bases clipped from V and 0 bases from J, the junction kept 15 bases outside the gene matches. CDR3 region: CASSDSPGGSERLNTEAFF. The CDR3 region has the DNA TGTGCCAGCAGTGATTCGCCAGGGGGCTCTGAGCGACTGAACACTGAAGCTTTCTTT.

The chain recombines TRBV2 with TRBJ1-4; 7 nucleotides agree with TRBD1. V dropped 6 bases and J dropped 4; count of bases not matched to a gene: 5. The germline V gene encodes CDR1 SNHLY and CDR2 FYNNEI. This CDR3 region has 14 residues. The CDR3 DNA reads TGTGCCAGCAGGGGGACAGCAAATAATGAAAAACTGTTTTTT. Amino acids: CASRGTANNEKLFF.

The chain recombines TRBV7-9 with TRBJ1-2; 7 positions agree with TRBD1. This CDR3 has 14 amino acids. V was pared by 5 bases and J by 4 bases, with 7 bases of the junction left unmatched. The germline V gene has CDR1 SEHNR and CDR2 FQNEAQ (reference sequence). The DNA for the CDR3 is TGTGCCAGCAGCACGAGACAGGGACCCTATGGCTACACCTTC. Translated, it gives CASSTRQGPYGYTF.

The chain recombines TRBV7-2 with TRBJ2-7, with unresolved D. CDR1 and CDR2 from the germline V gene are SGHTA and FQGNSA. The CDR3 runs to 13 residues. The germline V and J ends were trimmed by 3 bases and 3 bases, with 9 bases remaining between them. The CDR3 sequence: CASSFPDIYEQYF. The CDR3 bases are TGTGCCAGCAGCTTTCCAGATATCTACGAGCAGTACTTC. Drawing the rest from reference TRBV7-2 and TRBJ2-7, the complete variable domain is GAGVSQSPSNKVTEKGKDVELRCDPISGHTALYWYRQSLGQGLEFLIYFQGNSAPDKSGLPSDRFSAERTGGSVSTLTIQRTQQEDSAVYLCASSFPDIYEQYFGPGTRLTVT.

The chain recombines TRBV9 with TRBJ1-6, with D possibly matching TRBD1 (5 bases). V lost 2 bases to trimming and J lost 9 bases, with 12 bases between them. This CDR3 contains 14 residues. Per the germline V gene, CDR1 is SGDLS and CDR2 is YYNGEE. This CDR3 is CASSVSQGGSPLHF. The DNA for the CDR3 is TGTGCCAGCAGCGTTTCCCAGGGAGGTTCACCCCTCCACTTT.

V usage is TRBV5-1 and J usage is TRBJ1-4; 9 bases map to TRBD1. J gave up 7 bases and V 3 bases, and 13 bases lay outside the gene matches. CDR3 length equals 17 residues. Germline V gene sequence: CDR1 SGHRS, CDR2 YFSETQ. In DNA form, the CDR3 reads TGCGCCAGCAGCTGGCTAGGACAGGGGATGTTTGGTGAAAAACTGTTTTTT. Amino acids: CASSWLGQGMFGEKLFF.

The chain combines TRBV11-2 with TRBJ1-6; D unresolved. The CDR3 runs to 13 residues. CDR1 and CDR2 (germline): SGHAT, FQNNGV. Trimming stripped 4 bases from V and 8 bases from J, with 9 bases between. Written as DNA, the CDR3 is TGTGCCAGCAGCTCCAACACCGATTCACCCCTCCACTTT. The encoded protein is CASSSNTDSPLHF.

The chain is built from TRBV11-2 and TRBJ2-1; 11 bases line up with TRBD2. Trimming removed 6 bases from V and 7 bases from J; junction bases left unmatched: 8. Germline CDR1 is SGHAT and CDR2 is FQNNGV. This CDR3 region has 15 residues. The CDR3 DNA reads TGTGCCAGCAGTAGACTAGCGGGAAGTAAGAATGAGCAGTTCTTC. Amino acids: CASSRLAGSKNEQFF.

This clone is a singleton in its sample. The gene calls are TRBV5-6 and TRBJ2-5; TRBD1 aligns across 8 bases. CDR1 is SGHDT and CDR2 is YYEEEE in the germline V gene. With V trimmed by 5 bases and J by 5 bases, 5 bases remained unmatched. The length of the CDR3 is 13 residues. CDR3 loop: CASSWTGRETQYF. The DNA of the CDR3 is TGTGCCAGCAGTTGGACAGGGAGGGAGACCCAGTACTTC.

The rearrangement links TRBV5-1 to TRBJ2-7; D perhaps matches TRBD1 (6 bases). Germline assignment: CDR1 SGHRS and CDR2 YFSETQ. Trimming pared 5 bases from V and 5 bases from J, leaving 14 bases between. This CDR3 has 13 residues. The DNA for the CDR3 is TGCGCCAGCAGAAGTAGACAGGAGGACGAGCAGTACTTC. This gives the protein CASRSRQEDEQYF.

This chain uses TRBV6-2 or TRBV6-3 with TRBJ1-6; D is perhaps TRBD1 (5 bases). This CDR3 is built from 15 residues. V was pared by 2 bases and J by 3 bases, with 8 bases between. The germline gives CDR1 MNHEY, CDR2 SVGEGT. CDR3 sequence reads: CASSYRGSYNSPLHF. Here the CDR3 DNA reads TGTGCCAGCAGTTACAGGGGCAGCTATAATTCACCCCTCCACTTT.

The chain has TRBV28 and TRBJ1-2; D may be TRBD1 (6 bases). V shed 10 bases and J shed 2 bases, with 11 bases lying between them. The CDR3 is 12 amino acids. Germline CDR1 is MDHEN and CDR2 is SYDVKM. The CDR3 bases are TGTGCCACCGGGACACCAAACTATGGCTACACCTTC. This encodes CATGTPNYGYTF.